The entry below describes one TCR beta chain. This entry belongs to a study of blood T cells in healthy people across ages. Using a J-beta primer mix together with a sample-barcoded 5' primer, a second PCR was run for about 6 to 11 cycles. Each cDNA molecule carried a tag from a template-switch adaptor that contained 12 random nucleotides. TCRdb reanalysed the 5' RACE reads using MiXCR and keeps one entry per CDR3 protein. Of about 780,000 distinct CDR3 sequences listed, 25% to 30% are singletons. Trimming at V came to 5 bases and at J to 6 bases, leaving 12 bases not matched to a gene. This CDR3 spans 17 amino acids. Germline CDR1 and CDR2: SGHTA and FQGNSA. These data were likewise used in another study, on T cells of mothers and their children. That work states: Once extracted, all RNA went into cDNA synthesis at around 1.6 ug per 15 ul.

This chain connects TRBV7-2 to TRBJ2-3; TRBD2 matches 12 bases. This TCR came from a boy younger than 18 in good health. The source material was blood. Here the CDR3 DNA reads TGTGCCAGCAGCCCTGCGCCTAGCGGGGGGGCCTTGGATACGCAGTATTTT. Residues: CASSPAPSGGALDTQYF.